The TCR beta chain described here comes from a study of TIL therapy for anti-PD-1-resistant metastatic lung cancer. The wider study: Tumors carried a median about 1.4 non-synonymous mutations per megabase.

The libraries were made with immunoSEQ v3. The method was immunoSEQ multiplex PCR; TCRdb's version includes in-frame clones alone and lacks a portion of them. The sample lists more than 90,000 clones, 65% occurring once. This CDR3 is built from 11 residues. V was trimmed by 6 bases and J by 6 bases, leaving 9 bases between them. Time point defined: pre-treatment sample, taken before nivolumab and TIL therapy. Tumor tissue came from excised metastases, mostly pleural nodules or supraclavicular lymph nodes. Adults with stage 4 NSCLC were enrolled in a phase I trial. The J gene is TRBJ2-7, the V gene TRBV12-3 or TRBV12-4; D is perhaps TRBD1 or TRBD2 (5 bases each). This TCR derives from a person between 30 and 80 years old with non-small cell lung cancer. The source material was tumor tissue, sampled at baseline. The CDR3 DNA reads TGTGCCAGCAGCAGAGGGACCGAGCAGTACTTC. Its translation is CASSRGTEQYF.